Listed below are T cell receptor beta chains from one sample, sequenced in a study of radiotherapy plus CTLA-4 blockade in lung cancer. Clones were read by immunoSEQ multiplex PCR, and TCRdb kept only the in-frame ones, dropping some. The table includes tens of thousands of clones, around 87% detected once. The material was peripheral blood, obtained from a patient treated with radiotherapy plus ipilimumab. The source is a human donor with non-small cell lung cancer that progressed on radiotherapy plus ipilimumab. Both conserved end residues are trimmed from each CDR3.

V gene	J gene	CDR3 protein
TRBV6-1	TRBJ1-2	ASRSPGYYGYT
TRBV28	TRBJ2-1	ASSAAGLSHEQF
TRBV5-1	TRBJ1-4	ASTKTGANEKLF
TRBV2	TRBJ1-1	ASRKTRNTEAF
TRBV7-2	TRBJ2-1	ASSVGSASYNEQF
TRBV9	TRBJ1-2	ASSVGQGVYGYT
TRBV28	TRBJ2-1	ASSFSASGGINNEQF
TRBV18	TRBJ2-7	ASSPGQGAYEQY
TRBV7-3	TRBJ2-7	ASSLLTGAGYEQY
TRBV5-1	TRBJ2-2	ASSPSTGVTGELF
TRBV28	TRBJ1-2	ASHSGGGYT
TRBV11-3	TRBJ1-1	ASSLVVGTGVGKAF
TRBV4-3	TRBJ1-2	ASSRNRNVLGSFYGYT
TRBV7-6	TRBJ2-5	ASSSRDAVGLETQY
TRBV16	TRBJ2-7	ASSQGTANYEQY
TRBV6-5	TRBJ1-5	ASSETGTAQPQH
TRBV2	TRBJ2-2	GRRAGGGTGELF
TRBV7-9	TRBJ2-3	ASSSSLPAQY
TRBV2	TRBJ2-3	ATQTGLAALSTDTQY
TRBV5-1	TRBJ2-7	ASSTDAAGAYEQY
TRBV10-3	TRBJ2-1	AISDSGRGNEQF
TRBV7-2	TRBJ1-2	ASSFRQANYGYT
TRBV5-5	TRBJ2-2	ASSWGQGIPGELF
TRBV28	TRBJ2-7	ASVRGRALYEQY
TRBV4-1	TRBJ1-6	ASSQQANSYNSPLH
TRBV28	TRBJ2-5	ASSLIGGTETQY